This T cell receptor (beta chain) was captured in a study of beta chain features in type 1 diabetes. Study-wide background: Healthy donors and patients had similar age, gender and cell yields.

Isolated RNA was reverse transcribed in full, so expressed TCRB transcripts were sequenced. Samples of naive, central memory and regulatory T cells yielded a mean of about 3.5 million reads. Clones were read by immunoSEQ multiplex PCR, and TCRdb kept only the in-frame ones, dropping some. The top ten hold around 0.017% of the sample, which has about 250,000 clones, approximately 11% seen once. Findings and caveats of the study: When Type 1 diabetes patients were examined, their TCRB CDR3s proved moderately but significantly shorter in all four CD4+ subsets. The study found fewer insertions and more deletions at VDJ junctions in type 1 diabetes patients.

Germline trimming cut 5 bases from V and 2 bases from J; bases unmatched to any gene: 8. The CDR3 spans 14 residues. Germline V gene data show CDR1 as SQVTM and CDR2 as ANQGSEA. Details on this clone: What it recognizes is unknown.

The chain combines TRBV29-1 with TRBJ2-7; TRBD1 aligns across 8 bases. The sequenced material came from naive CD4+ T cells from blood. The receptor comes from a man younger than 40 with type 1 diabetes. The CDR3 protein is CSVRDRTLPYEQYF. DNA for the CDR3: TGCAGCGTTCGGGACAGGACCCTACCCTACGAGCAGTACTTC.